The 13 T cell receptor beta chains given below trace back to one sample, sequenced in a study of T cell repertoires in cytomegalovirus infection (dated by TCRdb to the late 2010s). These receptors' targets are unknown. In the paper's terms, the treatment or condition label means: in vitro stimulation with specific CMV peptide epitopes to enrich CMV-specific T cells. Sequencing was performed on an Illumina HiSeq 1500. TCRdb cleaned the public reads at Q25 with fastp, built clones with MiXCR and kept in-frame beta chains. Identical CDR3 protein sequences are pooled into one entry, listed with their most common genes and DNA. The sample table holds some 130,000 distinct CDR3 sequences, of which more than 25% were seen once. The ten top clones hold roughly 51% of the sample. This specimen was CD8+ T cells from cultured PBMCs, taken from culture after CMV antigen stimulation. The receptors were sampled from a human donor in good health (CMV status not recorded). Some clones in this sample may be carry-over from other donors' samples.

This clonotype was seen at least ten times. CDR3 protein: CASSLASGYTGELFF. In nucleotides, the CDR3 is TGTGCCAGCAGCTTGGCTAGCGGTTACACCGGGGAGCTGTTTTTT. The chain recombines TRBV5-4 with TRBJ2-2; 7 nucleotides match TRBD2. With V trimmed by 0 bases and J by 3 bases, 2 bases remained unmatched. The germline CDR1 and CDR2 sequences are SGHNT and YYREEE (reference sequence). The CDR3 spans 15 residues.

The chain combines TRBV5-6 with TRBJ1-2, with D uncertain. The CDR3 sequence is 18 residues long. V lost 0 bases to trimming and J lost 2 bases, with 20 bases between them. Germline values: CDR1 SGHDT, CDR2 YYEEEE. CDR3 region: CASSLAFRGVLANYGYTF. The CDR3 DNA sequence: TGTGCCAGCAGCTTGGCTTTCCGCGGCGTATTAGCCAACTATGGCTACACCTTC.

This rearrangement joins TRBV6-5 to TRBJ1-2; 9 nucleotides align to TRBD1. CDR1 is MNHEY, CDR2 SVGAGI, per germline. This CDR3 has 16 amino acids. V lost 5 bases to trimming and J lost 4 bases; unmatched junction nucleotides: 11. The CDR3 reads CASSPSTGGYGYGYTF. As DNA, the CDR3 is TGTGCCAGCAGTCCATCCACAGGGGGCTACGGCTATGGCTACACCTTC.

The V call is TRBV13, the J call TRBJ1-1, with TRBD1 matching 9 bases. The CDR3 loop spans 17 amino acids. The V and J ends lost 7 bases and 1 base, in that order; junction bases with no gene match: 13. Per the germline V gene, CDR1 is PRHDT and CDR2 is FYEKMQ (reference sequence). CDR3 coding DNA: TGTGCCAGCACCTCGGCCGGGACAGGGTATGGGAACACTGAAGCTTTCTTT. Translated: CASTSAGTGYGNTEAFF.

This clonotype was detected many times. For the CDR3, the DNA is TGTGCCAGCAGACCCATACTCTCGACTAGCGGGGAAACCGGGGAGCTGTTTTTT. Amino acids: CASRPILSTSGETGELFF. This chain uses TRBV6-2 or TRBV6-3 with TRBJ2-2; 11 bases fit TRBD2. This CDR3 is built from 18 residues. Unmatched junction bases numbered 14, after V lost 6 bases and J lost 5 bases. Germline CDR1 and CDR2: MNHEY and SVGEGT.

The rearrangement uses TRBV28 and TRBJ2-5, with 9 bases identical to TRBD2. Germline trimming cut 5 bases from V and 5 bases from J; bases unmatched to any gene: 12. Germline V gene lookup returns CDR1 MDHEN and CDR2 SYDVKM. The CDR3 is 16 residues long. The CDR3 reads CASSDPGLAFLETQYF. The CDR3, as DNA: TGTGCCAGCAGTGATCCGGGACTAGCTTTTTTGGAGACCCAGTACTTC.

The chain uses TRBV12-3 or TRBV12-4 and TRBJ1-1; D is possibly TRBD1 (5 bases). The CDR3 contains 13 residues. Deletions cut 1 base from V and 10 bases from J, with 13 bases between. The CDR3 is CASSLGGDLGAFF. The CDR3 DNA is TGTGCCAGCAGTTTAGGGGGGGACCTTGGAGCTTTCTTT.

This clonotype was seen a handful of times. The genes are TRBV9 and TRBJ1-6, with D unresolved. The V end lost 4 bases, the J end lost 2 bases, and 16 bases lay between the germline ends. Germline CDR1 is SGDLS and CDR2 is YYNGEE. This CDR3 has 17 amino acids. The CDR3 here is CASSSEAGVTYNSPLHF. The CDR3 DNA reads TGTGCCAGCAGCTCAGAGGCAGGTGTTACCTATAATTCACCCCTCCACTTT.

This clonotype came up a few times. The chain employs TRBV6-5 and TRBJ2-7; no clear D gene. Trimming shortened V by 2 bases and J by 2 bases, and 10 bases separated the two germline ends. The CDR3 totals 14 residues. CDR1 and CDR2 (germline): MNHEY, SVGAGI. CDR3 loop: CASSYRTSAYEQYF. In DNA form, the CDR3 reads TGTGCCAGCAGTTACAGGACCTCCGCCTACGAGCAGTACTTC.

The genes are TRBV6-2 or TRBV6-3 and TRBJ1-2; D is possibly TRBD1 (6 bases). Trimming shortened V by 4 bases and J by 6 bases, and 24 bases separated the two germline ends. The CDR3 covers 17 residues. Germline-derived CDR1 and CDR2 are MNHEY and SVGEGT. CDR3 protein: CASSSEVTGIGRDGYTF. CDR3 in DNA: TGTGCCAGCAGTTCAGAAGTAACAGGGATTGGACGGGATGGCTACACCTTC.

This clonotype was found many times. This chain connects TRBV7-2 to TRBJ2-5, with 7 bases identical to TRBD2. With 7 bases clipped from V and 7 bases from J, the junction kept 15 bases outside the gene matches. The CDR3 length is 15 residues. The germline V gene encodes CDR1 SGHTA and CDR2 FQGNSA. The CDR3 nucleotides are TGTGCCAGCACCATGGAACTAGCGTGGGTTGCGACCCAGTACTTC. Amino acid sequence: CASTMELAWVATQYF. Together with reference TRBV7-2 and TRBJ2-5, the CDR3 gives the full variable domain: GAGVSQSPSNKVTEKGKDVELRCDPISGHTALYWYRQSLGQGLEFLIYFQGNSAPDKSGLPSDRFSAERTGGSVSTLTIQRTQQEDSAVYLCASTMELAWVATQYFGPGTRLLVL.

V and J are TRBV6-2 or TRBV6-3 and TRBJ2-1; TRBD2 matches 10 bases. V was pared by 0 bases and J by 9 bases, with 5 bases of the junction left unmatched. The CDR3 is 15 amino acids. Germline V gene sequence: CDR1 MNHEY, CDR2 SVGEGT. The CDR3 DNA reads TGTGCCAGCAGTTACTCGAGCGGGGGGGCGACTGAGCAGTTCTTC. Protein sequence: CASSYSSGGATEQFF.

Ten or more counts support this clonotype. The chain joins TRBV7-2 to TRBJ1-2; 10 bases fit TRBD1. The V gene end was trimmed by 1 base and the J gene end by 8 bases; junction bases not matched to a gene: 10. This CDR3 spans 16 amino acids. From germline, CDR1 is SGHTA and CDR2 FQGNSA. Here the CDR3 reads CASSLGGGTGDIGYTF. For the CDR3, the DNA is TGTGCCAGCAGCTTAGGTGGTGGGACAGGGGACATCGGCTACACCTTC.